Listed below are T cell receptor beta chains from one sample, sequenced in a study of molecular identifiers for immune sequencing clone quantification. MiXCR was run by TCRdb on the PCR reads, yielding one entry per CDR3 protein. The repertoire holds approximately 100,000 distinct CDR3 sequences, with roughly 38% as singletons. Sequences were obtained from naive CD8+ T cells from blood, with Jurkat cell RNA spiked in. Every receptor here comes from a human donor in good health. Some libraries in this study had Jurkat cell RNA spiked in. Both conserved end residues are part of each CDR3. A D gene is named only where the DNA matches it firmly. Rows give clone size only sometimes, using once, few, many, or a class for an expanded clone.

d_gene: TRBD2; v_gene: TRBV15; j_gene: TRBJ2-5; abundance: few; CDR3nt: TGTGCCACCGGTGGGGGGGATGAGACCCAGTACTTC; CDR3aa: CATGGGDETQYF
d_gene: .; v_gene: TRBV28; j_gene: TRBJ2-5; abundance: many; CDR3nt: TGTGCCAGCAGTTCCCCGGAGACCCAGTACTTC; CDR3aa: CASSSPETQYF
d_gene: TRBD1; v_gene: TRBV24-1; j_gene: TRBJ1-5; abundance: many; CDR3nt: TGTGCCACCAGTGACGAGGGAAGACAGGGTGGAAATCAGCCCCAGCATTTT; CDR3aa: CATSDEGRQGGNQPQHF
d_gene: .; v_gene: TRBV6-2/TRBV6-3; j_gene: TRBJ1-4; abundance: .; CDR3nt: TGTGCCAGCAGTTACCGGCTGGGGTTGCTCGAAAAACTGTTTTTT; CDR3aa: CASSYRLGLLEKLFF
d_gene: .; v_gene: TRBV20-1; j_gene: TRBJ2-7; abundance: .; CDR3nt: TGCAGTGCTAGAGGGACGGCGTCTGTCTACGAGCAGTACTTC; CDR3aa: CSARGTASVYEQYF
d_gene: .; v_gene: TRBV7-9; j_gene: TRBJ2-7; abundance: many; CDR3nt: TGTGCCAGCAGCTTCGGCGGGGTTGGCTACGAGCAGTACTTC; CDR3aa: CASSFGGVGYEQYF
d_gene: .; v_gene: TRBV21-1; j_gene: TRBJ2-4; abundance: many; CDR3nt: TGTGCCAGCAGCAAGGACAGGGGGCCTGCCAAAAACATTCAGTACTTC; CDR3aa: CASSKDRGPAKNIQYF
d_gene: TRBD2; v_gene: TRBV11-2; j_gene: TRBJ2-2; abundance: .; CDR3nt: TGTGCCAGCAGCTGGGCAGCCGGGACTAGCGTCACCGGGGAGCTGTTTTTT; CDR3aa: CASSWAAGTSVTGELFF
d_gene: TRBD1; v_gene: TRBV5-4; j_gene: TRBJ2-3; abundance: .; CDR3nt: TGTGCCAGCAGAGGGGGACAGGGCACAGATACGCAGTATTTT; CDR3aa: CASRGGQGTDTQYF
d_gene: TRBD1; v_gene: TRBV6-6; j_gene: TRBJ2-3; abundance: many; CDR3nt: TGTGCCAGCAACAGGGGGCCGCAGCACGGAGATACGCAGTATTTT; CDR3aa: CASNRGPQHGDTQYF
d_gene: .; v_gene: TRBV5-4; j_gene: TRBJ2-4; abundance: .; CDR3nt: TGTGCCAGCAGCCTGGGCAGTTTTGGTCTAGCCAAAAACATTCAGTACTTC; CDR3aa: CASSLGSFGLAKNIQYF
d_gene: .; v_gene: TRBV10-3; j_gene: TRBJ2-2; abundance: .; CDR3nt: TGTGCCACTAGCGCGACGGGCACCGGGGAGCTGTTTTTT; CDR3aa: CATSATGTGELFF
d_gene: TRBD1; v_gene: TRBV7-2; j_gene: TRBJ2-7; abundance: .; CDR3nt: TGTGCCAGCAGCTTTCAAACAGGGGGCCAGCAGTACTTC; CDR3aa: CASSFQTGGQQYF
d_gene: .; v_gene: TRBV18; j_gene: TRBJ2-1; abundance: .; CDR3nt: TGTGCCAGCTCACCAAATACTAGTGTGAAAAGGGTCTATGAGCAGTTCTTC; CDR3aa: CASSPNTSVKRVYEQFF
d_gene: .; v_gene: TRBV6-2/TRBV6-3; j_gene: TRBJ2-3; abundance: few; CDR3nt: TGTGCCAGCAGCGCACAAGAGCCTAGAACTAGCACAGATACGCAGTATTTT; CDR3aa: CASSAQEPRTSTDTQYF
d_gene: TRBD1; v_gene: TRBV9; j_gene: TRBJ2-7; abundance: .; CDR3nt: TGTGCCAGCAGCCCAGACGGGACAGGAGCCTACGAGCAGTACTTC; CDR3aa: CASSPDGTGAYEQYF
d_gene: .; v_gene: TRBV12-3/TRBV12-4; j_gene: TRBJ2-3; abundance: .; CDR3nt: TGTGCCAGCAGTTCCGGGATCGTCACAGATACGCAGTATTTT; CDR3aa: CASSSGIVTDTQYF
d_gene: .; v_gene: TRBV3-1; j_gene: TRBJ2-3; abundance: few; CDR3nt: TGTGCCAGCAGCCAAGAGACCCGAGGGGACGTAGATACGCAGTATTTT; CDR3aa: CASSQETRGDVDTQYF
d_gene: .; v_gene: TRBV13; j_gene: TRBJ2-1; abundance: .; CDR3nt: TGTGCCAGCAGCTTAGAAGGGGGAGGGCAGCGCGGTGAGCAGTTCTTC; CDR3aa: CASSLEGGGQRGEQFF
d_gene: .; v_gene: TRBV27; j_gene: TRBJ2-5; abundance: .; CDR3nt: TGTGCCAGCAGTTCCCAGGGCGTCGAGACCCAGTACTTC; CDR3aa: CASSSQGVETQYF
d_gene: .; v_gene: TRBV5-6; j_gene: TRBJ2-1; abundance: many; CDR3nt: TGTGCCAGCAGCTCGGGGGATGGGAGGCTCGGTGAGCAGTTCTTC; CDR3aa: CASSSGDGRLGEQFF
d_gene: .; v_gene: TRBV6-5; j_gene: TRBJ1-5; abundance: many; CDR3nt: TGTGCCAGCAGCACGGGAGGCAATCAGCCCCAGCATTTT; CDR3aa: CASSTGGNQPQHF
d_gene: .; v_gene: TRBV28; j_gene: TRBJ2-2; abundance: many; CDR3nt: TGTGCCAGCAGTTTACCCACGAACACCGGGGAGCTGTTTTTT; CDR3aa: CASSLPTNTGELFF
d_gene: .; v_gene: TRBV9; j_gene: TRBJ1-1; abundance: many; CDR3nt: TGTGCCAGCAGCGGAAAGACAGGTCACACTGAAGCTTTCTTT; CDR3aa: CASSGKTGHTEAFF
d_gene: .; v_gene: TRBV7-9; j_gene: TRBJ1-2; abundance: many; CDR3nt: TGTGCCAGCAGCTTAGCGTTTTTCTACACCTTC; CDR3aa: CASSLAFFYTF
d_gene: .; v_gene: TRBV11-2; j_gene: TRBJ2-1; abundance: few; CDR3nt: TGTGCCAGCAGCTTCGGACAATACAATGAGCAGTTCTTC; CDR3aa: CASSFGQYNEQFF
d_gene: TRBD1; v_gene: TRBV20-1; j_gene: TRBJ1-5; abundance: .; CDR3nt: TGCAGTGCTAGCACCCCAGGGGGCTTGCAGCCCCAGCATTTT; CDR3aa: CSASTPGGLQPQHF